The rows below give T cell receptor beta chains drawn from one sample of a study of low-dose radiotherapy and immunotherapy resistance in tumors. Each CDR3 protein is one row after TCRdb ran MiXCR on the reads. The sample has fewer than 95,000 distinct CDR3 sequences, just under 9.5% seen once; the top ten hold 1%. Sequences were derived from PBMCs, sampled before treatment. The receptor source for this set is a male donor with prostate cancer. Both conserved end residues are part of each CDR3. The D gene is left open where the match is weak. Clone size is not always given. Where it is, it says once, few, many or a class for expanded clones.

clone size,V gene,J gene,D gene,CDR3 DNA,CDR3 protein
NA,TRBV19,TRBJ1-5,TRBD1,TGTGCCAGTAGTATAGGAGGGACAGGGACGGCCCCGCATTTT,CASSIGGTGTAPHF
many,TRBV27,TRBJ2-6,NA,TGTGCCAGCAGTTTCTGGGGTAGTGGGGCCAACGTCCTGACTTTC,CASSFWGSGANVLTF
many,TRBV29-1,TRBJ2-5,TRBD1,TGCAGCGTTGCCCGGGACAGCCTCCAAGAGACCCAGTACTTC,CSVARDSLQETQYF
many,TRBV4-3,TRBJ2-1,NA,TGCGCCAGCAGCTCTAGACTAGATAATGAGCAGTTCTTC,CASSSRLDNEQFF
many,TRBV28,TRBJ2-7,NA,TGTGCCAGCAGTCTTGGTTCTGGGGACGAGCAGTACTTC,CASSLGSGDEQYF
many,TRBV28,TRBJ2-7,NA,TGTGCCATCAGGACCACCAGGGAGCAGTACTTC,CAIRTTREQYF
many,TRBV6-2/TRBV6-3,TRBJ2-7,TRBD1,TGTGCCAGCAGTTATCTGACAGGGGCCTACGAGCAGTACTTC,CASSYLTGAYEQYF
NA,TRBV5-4,TRBJ2-7,NA,TGTGCCAGCAGCTTGGCGGGGGCCCACGAGCAGTACTTC,CASSLAGAHEQYF
many,TRBV7-9,TRBJ1-1,NA,TGTGCCAGCAGCCTTATCGACACACCGAACACTGAAGCTTTCTTT,CASSLIDTPNTEAFF
few,TRBV25-1,TRBJ2-2,NA,TGTGCCAGCAATGGTGACAGAGGCGCCGGGGAGCTGTTTTTT,CASNGDRGAGELFF
many,TRBV15,TRBJ2-1,TRBD1,TGTGCCACCAGCCGGGGACAGGACTCCTACAATGAGCAGTTCTTC,CATSRGQDSYNEQFF
few,TRBV10-3,TRBJ2-7,NA,TGTGCCATCAGTGGGACTGGAGACTACGAGCAGTACTTC,CAISGTGDYEQYF
many,TRBV10-3,TRBJ2-1,TRBD2,TGTGCCATCAGTGATTCTACTAGCGTGGGTGAGCAGTTCTTC,CAISDSTSVGEQFF
many,TRBV5-1,TRBJ2-7,NA,TGCGCCAGCAAGAAGGAATTTGAGCAGTACTTC,CASKKEFEQYF
many,TRBV14,TRBJ2-7,NA,TGTGCCAGCAGCCCATTAGGGGTGAGCTCCTACGAGCAGTACTTC,CASSPLGVSSYEQYF
many,TRBV10-3,TRBJ2-7,NA,TGTGCCATCAGTGAGGGCTTAACCTACGAGCAGTACTTC,CAISEGLTYEQYF
many,TRBV28,TRBJ1-3,NA,TGTGCCAGCAGTCGCTCCGACGAAAACACCATATATTTT,CASSRSDENTIYF
many,TRBV20-1,TRBJ2-3,TRBD2,TGCAGTGCTACACCTGGGGCGGGAGAAGCCTCTGGCACAGATACGCAGTATTTT,CSATPGAGEASGTDTQYF
many,TRBV28,TRBJ1-2,NA,TGTGCCAGCAGTTCCACATTTTCGAAAGGCTACACCTTC,CASSSTFSKGYTF
many,TRBV6-5,TRBJ2-6,NA,TGTGCCAGCAGTTTCTCTGGGGCCAACGTCCTGACTTTC,CASSFSGANVLTF
many,TRBV12-3/TRBV12-4,TRBJ1-6,NA,TGTGCCAGCAGTGCCTCGGGTGGGAGTTCACCCCTCCACTTT,CASSASGGSSPLHF
many,TRBV12-3/TRBV12-4,TRBJ1-1,NA,TGTGCCAGCAGTTTTTGGGGGACTGAAGCTTTCTTT,CASSFWGTEAFF
many,TRBV7-2,TRBJ2-3,TRBD2,TGTGCCAGCAGCCCCCGGGGACTAAACACAGATACGCAGTATTTT,CASSPRGLNTDTQYF
once,TRBV20-1,TRBJ2-3,NA,TGCAGTGCTTCACCAGCGGCAGACACGGATACGCAGTATTTT,CSASPAADTDTQYF
few,TRBV9,TRBJ2-2,TRBD1,TGTGCCAGCAGCTCCCCGGGACAGGGGATCTCTGGTGGCGGGGAGCTGTTTTTT,CASSSPGQGISGGGELFF